This is a list of T cell receptor beta chains from one sample in a study of metastatic and nonmetastatic thyroid tumors. TCRdb reassembled clones from the PCR reads with MiXCR. This table has about 14,000 clones, 20% to 30% appearing once. Input material: blood. These receptor sequences come from a female donor with papillary thyroid cancer or a benign thyroid nodule (not recorded which). Some clones in this sample may be carry-over from other donors' samples. Both conserved end residues are part of each CDR3. The D gene is left open where the match is weak. Rows may omit the clone size; those that give it use once, few, many or a size class.

V gene	D gene	CDR3 length	clone size	J gene	CDR3 DNA	CDR3 protein
TRBV2	-	14	few	TRBJ2-3	TGTGCCAGCATCCCCGTACTGGCCACAGATACGCAGTATTTT	CASIPVLATDTQYF
TRBV7-2	-	15	many	TRBJ2-4	TGTGCCAGCAGCTTAGTGGTGGGGCAAAAAAACATTCAGTACTTC	CASSLVVGQKNIQYF
TRBV7-9	TRBD2	16	medium-sized	TRBJ2-2	TGTGCCAGCAGCCTACTAGCGGGGGACCCCACCGGGGAGCTGTTTTTT	CASSLLAGDPTGELFF
TRBV20-1	-	15	-	TRBJ2-2	TGCAGTGCTCATAATACAGGTGCGAACACCTGGGAGCTGTTTTTT	CSAHNTGANTWELFF
TRBV27	-	14	medium-sized	TRBJ1-4	TGTGCCAGCAGTTTACGGTCGGGAGGGGAAAAACTGTTTTTT	CASSLRSGGEKLFF
TRBV6-1	TRBD2	14	few	TRBJ2-5	TGTGCCAGCAGATATAGCGGGGGGGAAGAGACCAAGTACTTC	CASRYSGGEETKYF
TRBV27	-	14	-	TRBJ2-1	TGTTCCAGCAGCCGGGCCCCCGGGGCCAATGATCAGTTCTTC	CSSSRAPGANDQFF
TRBV7-8	TRBD1	16	many	TRBJ1-2	TGTGCCAGCAGCTCAAAGTCCGGGACAGGGTCCTATGGCTACACCTTC	CASSSKSGTGSYGYTF
TRBV19	-	14	medium-sized	TRBJ2-7	TGTGCCAGTAGTACCCCGGGACAAACCTACGAGCAGTACTTC	CASSTPGQTYEQYF
TRBV2	TRBD2	15	few	TRBJ2-7	TGTGCCAGCAGTGAAGTCGGACTAGCGCGCTACGAGCAGTACTTC	CASSEVGLARYEQYF
TRBV6-1	-	13	few	TRBJ2-3	TGTGCCAGCAGTGACTCTGGCGTGGATACGCAGTATTTT	CASSDSGVDTQYF
TRBV30	-	14	-	TRBJ1-1	TGTGCCTGGAGTACGGGTAGTCGTGGCACTGAAGCTTTCTTT	CAWSTGSRGTEAFF
TRBV6-1	-	14	-	TRBJ1-2	TGTGCCAGCAGAAGGGGGGCGGTTCCGCATGGCTACACCTTC	CASRRGAVPHGYTF
TRBV20-1	TRBD2	15	many	TRBJ2-3	TGCAGTGCCGATGGGACTAGCGCGGAGGCAGATACGCAGTATTTT	CSADGTSAEADTQYF
TRBV6-1	-	14	medium-sized	TRBJ1-6	TGTGCCAGCAGTGAAATCAGGGTTGGTTCACCCCTCCACTTT	CASSEIRVGSPLHF
TRBV30	TRBD1	16	-	TRBJ2-6	TGTGCCTGGAGGGCAGGGGGCGCGACTGGGGCCAACGTCCTGACTTTC	CAWRAGGATGANVLTF
TRBV20-1	-	11	medium-sized	TRBJ2-7	TGCAGTGCTAGTTCAGGACACGAGCAGTACTTC	CSASSGHEQYF
TRBV29-1	TRBD1	13	many	TRBJ2-7	TGCAGCGGAAGGGACAGGAGAACCTACGAGCAGTACTTC	CSGRDRRTYEQYF
TRBV11-3	TRBD2	15	-	TRBJ2-5	TGTGCCAGCAGGCGACGTACTAGCGGCCAAGAGACCCAGTACTTC	CASRRRTSGQETQYF
TRBV5-1	TRBD1	14	once	TRBJ1-2	TGCGCCAGCAGCAAGGGACAGAGTAACTATGGCTACACCTTC	CASSKGQSNYGYTF
TRBV7-8	-	15	many	TRBJ1-5	TGTGCCAGCAGCTTCCTGGATTATAGCAATCAGCCCCAGCATTTT	CASSFLDYSNQPQHF
TRBV2	TRBD1	16	-	TRBJ1-6	TGTGCCAACAGGGCCTGGACAGGGGGCTATGGTTCACCCCTCCACTTT	CANRAWTGGYGSPLHF
TRBV6-1	TRBD1	13	-	TRBJ2-7	TGTGCCAGCAGTAGTCAACAGGGGTACGAGCAGTACTTC	CASSSQQGYEQYF
TRBV18	-	13	-	TRBJ2-7	TGTGCCAGCTGGACCGGCGGAGCCTACGAGCAGTACTTC	CASWTGGAYEQYF
TRBV2	TRBD1	15	few	TRBJ1-2	TGTGCCATCAGTGATGGACAGGTCGGCCTCTCCGGCTACACCTTC	CAISDGQVGLSGYTF
TRBV6-1	TRBD1	14	medium-sized	TRBJ1-5	TGTGCCAGCAGTGAAGGACAGGGGGCTCAGCCCCAGCATTTT	CASSEGQGAQPQHF
TRBV28	-	14	few	TRBJ1-6	TGTGCCAGCAGTGGGAGCTCCTATAATTCACCCCTCCACTTT	CASSGSSYNSPLHF
TRBV9	TRBD2	17	-	TRBJ2-1	TGTGCCAGCAGCGAGACCCCCCTAGCGGGAGCTATAAATGAGCAGTTCTTC	CASSETPLAGAINEQFF
TRBV12-3/TRBV12-4	-	15	few	TRBJ2-1	TGTGCCAGCAGTCTGACTATCTGGGCCGACTATGAGCAGTTCTTC	CASSLTIWADYEQFF